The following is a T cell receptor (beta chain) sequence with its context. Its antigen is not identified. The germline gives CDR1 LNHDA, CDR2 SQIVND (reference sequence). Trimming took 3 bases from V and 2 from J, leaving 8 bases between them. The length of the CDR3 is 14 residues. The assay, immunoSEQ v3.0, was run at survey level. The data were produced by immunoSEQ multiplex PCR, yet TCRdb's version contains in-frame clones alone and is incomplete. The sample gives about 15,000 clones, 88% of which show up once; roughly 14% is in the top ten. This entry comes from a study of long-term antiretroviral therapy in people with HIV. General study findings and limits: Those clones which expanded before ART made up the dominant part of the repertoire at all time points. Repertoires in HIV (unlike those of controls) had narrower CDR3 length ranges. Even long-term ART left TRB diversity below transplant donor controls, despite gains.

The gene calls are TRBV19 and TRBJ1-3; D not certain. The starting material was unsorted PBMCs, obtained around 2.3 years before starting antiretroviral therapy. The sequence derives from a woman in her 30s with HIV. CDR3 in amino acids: CASSIGQAGNTIYF. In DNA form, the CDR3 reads TGTGCCAGTAGTATTGGGCAGGCTGGAAACACCATATATTTT.